This entry is about one T cell receptor (beta chain). This entry is derived from a study of blood T cell repertoires in COVID-19. Study in general: From the United States, Italy and Spain came samples of acute and convalescent COVID-19.

The method was immunoSEQ multiplex PCR; TCRdb's version includes in-frame clones alone and lacks a portion of them. Of 200,000 to 300,000 clones in the sample, approximately 86% were seen once. The CDR3 sequence is 19 residues long. Germline lookup yields CDR1 SGHDT and CDR2 YYEEEE. Trimming removed 4 bases from V and 4 bases from J; junction bases left unmatched: 20. The participants were between about 18 and 89 years old and came from some 23 US areas. V gene TRBV5-6 combines with J gene TRBJ2-5; 9 bases agree with TRBD1. Source material: PBMCs or T cells enriched from blood (not recorded which). This TCR was sampled from a woman aged 35 to 49 with acute COVID-19. CDR3 nucleotide sequence: TGTGCCAGCAGCCAAACCATAGGGACAGGGCTGGGTCCGGGAGAGACCCAGTACTTC. Its protein is CASSQTIGTGLGPGETQYF.